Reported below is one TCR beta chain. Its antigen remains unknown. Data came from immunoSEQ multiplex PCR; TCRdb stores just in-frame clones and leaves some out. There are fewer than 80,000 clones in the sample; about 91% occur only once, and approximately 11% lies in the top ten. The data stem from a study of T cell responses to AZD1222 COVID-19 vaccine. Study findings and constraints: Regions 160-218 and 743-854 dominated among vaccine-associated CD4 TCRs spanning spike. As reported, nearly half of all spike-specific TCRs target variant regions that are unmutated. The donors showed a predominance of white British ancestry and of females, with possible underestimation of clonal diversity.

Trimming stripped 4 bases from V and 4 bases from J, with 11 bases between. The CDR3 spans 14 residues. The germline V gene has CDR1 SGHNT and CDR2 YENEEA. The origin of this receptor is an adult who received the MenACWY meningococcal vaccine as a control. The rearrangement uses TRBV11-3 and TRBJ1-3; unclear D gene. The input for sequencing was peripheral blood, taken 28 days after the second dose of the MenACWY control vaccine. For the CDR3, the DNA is TGTGCCAGCAGCTCGGGAGGTTACGGAAACACCATATATTTT. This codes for CASSSGGYGNTIYF.